A selection of T cell receptor beta chains follows, all from one sample in a study of tumour-infiltrating T cells in Burkitt lymphoma. TCRdb keeps only in-frame clones here, not all; method: immunoSEQ multiplex PCR. The repertoire holds 7,500 to 8,500 clones, over 60% seen once, with roughly 40% in the top ten. The sample taken for sequencing was tumor tissue. These receptors came from a human donor with diffuse large B-cell lymphoma. Both conserved end residues are part of each CDR3. The D gene is left open where the match is weak. Size values are once, few and many counts, or a class for expanded clones, and some rows have none.

>12|NA|TRBJ1-1|NA|TRBV11-2
CASSLVDTEAFF
TGTGCCAGCAGCTTAGTGGACACTGAAGCTTTCTTT
>14|NA|TRBJ2-7|NA|TRBV4-1
CASSQGRTSYEQYF
TGCGCCAGCAGCCAGGGGAGAACCTCCTACGAGCAGTACTTC
>13|medium-sized|TRBJ1-1|NA|TRBV6-5
CASSPAGNTEAFF
TGTGCCAGCAGTCCAGCTGGGAACACTGAAGCTTTCTTT
>15|NA|TRBJ2-3|NA|TRBV5-1
CASSWASDSTDTQYF
TGCGCCAGCAGCTGGGCTTCGGATAGCACAGATACGCAGTATTTT
>13|NA|TRBJ2-5|TRBD1|TRBV5-5
CASSLAEGQVKYF
TGTGCCAGCAGCTTGGCCGAAGGACAGGTCAAGTACTTC
>14|NA|TRBJ1-1|NA|TRBV4-1
CASSPARGRGEAFF
TGCGCCAGCAGCCCTGCTAGGGGTAGAGGTGAAGCTTTCTTT
>14|NA|TRBJ2-7|NA|TRBV6-5
CASSLDGRSGEQYF
TGTGCCAGCAGTCTGGATGGGAGATCCGGAGAGCAGTACTTC
>16|NA|TRBJ2-7|TRBD2|TRBV4-3
CASSQDPSGATYEQYF
TGCGCCAGCAGCCAAGATCCCAGCGGGGCAACCTACGAGCAGTACTTC
>13|large|TRBJ1-2|TRBD1|TRBV5-1
CASRGQGFYGYTF
TGCGCCAGTAGGGGACAGGGGTTTTATGGCTACACCTTC
>15|NA|TRBJ1-4|NA|TRBV2
CASRTIGTKSEKLFF
TGTGCCAGCAGGACCATCGGGACAAAGAGTGAAAAACTGTTTTTT
>13|NA|TRBJ1-1|NA|TRBV11-3
CASSQGGNTEAFF
TGTGCCAGCAGCCAAGGAGGAAACACTGAAGCTTTCTTT
>15|NA|TRBJ2-7|TRBD2|TRBV4-3
CASSQGGGLHNEQYF
TGCGCCAGCAGCCAAGGCGGGGGGCTCCACAACGAGCAGTACTTC
>16|NA|TRBJ2-1|TRBD2|TRBV6-1
CASSEIISGGYNEQFF
TGTGCCAGCAGCGAAATTATCAGCGGGGGCTACAATGAGCAGTTCTTC
>12|few|TRBJ1-3|NA|TRBV5-6
CASSLSGNTIYF
TGTGCCAGCAGCTTGTCTGGAAACACCATATATTTT
>14|NA|TRBJ1-2|NA|TRBV19
CASTPTGQNYGYTF
TGTGCCAGTACCCCCACAGGGCAGAACTATGGCTACACCTTC
>16|NA|TRBJ1-1|TRBD1|TRBV19
CASSIGSRGPDTEAFF
TGTGCCAGTAGTATAGGGAGCAGGGGGCCAGACACTGAAGCTTTCTTT
>13|NA|TRBJ2-2|NA|TRBV2
CASRPDWTGELFF
TGTGCCAGCAGACCCGACTGGACCGGGGAGCTGTTTTTT
>14|NA|TRBJ2-7|NA|TRBV5-6
CASSAGTGVYEQYF
TGTGCCAGCAGCGCGGGAACAGGGGTGTACGAGCAGTACTTC
>15|NA|TRBJ1-4|TRBD1|TRBV7-2
CTSSVVPGTGAKLFF
TGTACCAGCAGCGTAGTTCCCGGGACAGGGGCAAAACTGTTTTTT
>14|few|TRBJ2-7|NA|TRBV9
CASSAAGSSYEQYF
TGTGCCAGCAGCGCCGCGGGGAGCTCCTACGAGCAGTACTTC
>16|NA|TRBJ2-1|TRBD2|TRBV5-4
CASSPSPSGGANEQFF
TGTGCCAGCAGCCCCAGTCCCAGCGGGGGGGCCAATGAGCAGTTCTTC
>15|once|TRBJ1-2|TRBD1|TRBV5-6
CASSSGTGGETGYTF
TGTGCCAGCAGCTCAGGGACAGGGGGAGAAACTGGCTACACCTTC
>14|NA|TRBJ1-1|NA|TRBV25-1
CASSGAGFTTEAFF
TGTGCCAGCAGTGGGGCTGGGTTCACCACTGAAGCTTTCTTT
>14|NA|TRBJ1-2|NA|TRBV19
CASTSPGAVDGYTF
TGTGCCAGTACCTCACCGGGCGCGGTGGATGGCTACACCTTC
>16|NA|TRBJ2-7|TRBD1|TRBV5-6
CASSLGSDRGRREQYF
TGTGCCAGCAGCTTGGGTTCCGACAGGGGGCGCCGCGAGCAGTACTTC
>12|NA|TRBJ2-5|NA|TRBV2
CASSYTQETQYF
TGTGCCAGCAGTTATACCCAAGAGACCCAGTACTTC
>15|NA|TRBJ1-2|NA|TRBV7-2
CASSLKGWGADGYTF
TGTGCCAGCAGCTTAAAGGGATGGGGGGCGGATGGCTACACCTTC
>14|few|TRBJ2-3|NA|TRBV9
CASSVAPSADTQYF
TGTGCCAGCAGCGTAGCCCCGTCCGCAGATACGCAGTATTTT
>14|NA|TRBJ1-2|NA|TRBV5-1
CASNWNSGNYGYTF
TGCGCCAGCAATTGGAACTCGGGTAACTATGGCTACACCTTC
>15|NA|TRBJ1-2|TRBD1|TRBV14
CASSQEMGQGRGYTF
TGTGCCAGCAGCCAAGAAATGGGACAGGGTCGTGGCTACACCTTC
>14|once|TRBJ1-1|TRBD1|TRBV5-1
CASSFRQGAGEAFF
TGCGCCAGCAGCTTCCGACAGGGGGCTGGTGAAGCTTTCTTT
>14|NA|TRBJ2-5|NA|TRBV4-1
CASSQDRLQETQYF
TGCGCCAGCAGCCAAGATCGGCTCCAAGAGACCCAGTACTTC
>14|once|TRBJ1-2|NA|TRBV7-9
CASSLAAVLDGYTF
TGTGCCAGCAGCTTAGCGGCGGTTCTGGATGGCTACACCTTC
>14|NA|TRBJ1-6|TRBD1|TRBV7-9
CATHRQGANSPLHF
TGTGCCACCCATCGACAGGGGGCTAATTCACCCCTCCACTTT
>15|once|TRBJ2-1|TRBD2|TRBV7-2
CASSPPGLAGNEQFF
TGTGCCAGCAGCCCGCCGGGACTAGCAGGGAATGAGCAGTTCTTC
>17|NA|TRBJ1-2|NA|TRBV4-3
CASSQASLGLANYGYTF
TGCGCCAGCAGCCAAGCGTCGTTGGGCCTCGCTAACTATGGCTACACCTTC